These T cell receptor beta chains were read from a single sample in a study of blood T cells in healthy people across ages. TCRdb called the 5' RACE reads again in MiXCR, with one record for every CDR3 protein. The sample includes some 750,000 distinct CDR3 sequences, 22% of them seen just once. The sequenced material came from blood. Source of these receptors: a man aged 70 or older in good health. CDR3s include the opening cysteine and the closing phenylalanine or tryptophan. The D gene is left open where the match is weak. Some rows mark clone size as missing; the rest say once, few, many or name a class of expanded clone.

cdr3_nt cdr3_aa d_call clone_size j_call v_call
TGCAGCGCCGGGGAAAGCGCCGGAAACACCATATATTTT CSAGESAGNTIYF . . TRBJ1-3 TRBV29-1
TGTGCCAGCAGCTTAGGGACGGGTTATGGCTACACCTTC CASSLGTGYGYTF . many TRBJ1-2 TRBV7-9
TGCGCCAGCAGCTTGACTAGCGGGGGACTGTACCAAGAGACCCAGTACTTC CASSLTSGGLYQETQYF TRBD2 few TRBJ2-5 TRBV5-1
TGTGCCAGCAGCTCGACTCTTTCCTCCTACGAGCAGTACTTC CASSSTLSSYEQYF . . TRBJ2-7 TRBV7-9
TGTGCCAGCAAGAGCCGTCTAGCAGATACGCAGTATTTT CASKSRLADTQYF . . TRBJ2-3 TRBV12-3/TRBV12-4
TGTGCCAGCAGCCCCCGGACATACCAAGAGACCCAGTACTTC CASSPRTYQETQYF . few TRBJ2-5 TRBV9
TGTGCCAGCAGCCCCGCCGGGTGGGATGAGCAGTTCTTC CASSPAGWDEQFF . . TRBJ2-1 TRBV7-9
TGTGCCAGCGGACAGGGGGCTTTGGGGGCCAACGTCCTGACTTTC CASGQGALGANVLTF TRBD1 few TRBJ2-6 TRBV27
TGCGCCAGCAGCTGGGATGGCAGGAGGAGCGCAGATACGCAGTATTTT CASSWDGRRSADTQYF . few TRBJ2-3 TRBV5-1
TGCGCCAGCAGCTTGGCCAGCGGGGCCAGCACAGATACGCAGTATTTT CASSLASGASTDTQYF TRBD2 . TRBJ2-3 TRBV5-1
TGTGCCAGCAGCTTCCGGCAGGTCAATGAAGCTTTCTTT CASSFRQVNEAFF . few TRBJ1-1 TRBV7-8
TGCGCCAGCAGCTTCGGTACCCTGGTCGCAGATACGCAGTATTTT CASSFGTLVADTQYF . many TRBJ2-3 TRBV5-1
TGTGCCATCAGACCGGGGCCCGAAGAGACCCGGTACTTC CAIRPGPEETRYF . . TRBJ2-5 TRBV10-3
TGCAGCGTTGGTGTAGGGACTGAAGCTTTCTTT CSVGVGTEAFF . few TRBJ1-1 TRBV29-1
TGTGCCAGCAGTGTGGACAGGGGCAATCAGCCCCAGCATTTT CASSVDRGNQPQHF TRBD1 many TRBJ1-5 TRBV12-3/TRBV12-4
TGTGCCAGCACTGGAGGGGGGGGCTCGAATGAAAAACTGTTTTTT CASTGGGGSNEKLFF . few TRBJ1-4 TRBV25-1
TGTGCCAGCACCACTTCTTTGGCAGGGACTGGAAACACCATATATTTT CASTTSLAGTGNTIYF . . TRBJ1-3 TRBV11-2
TGTGGGGGGACCCCGAACACTGAAGCTTTCTTT CGGTPNTEAFF . few TRBJ1-1 TRBV7-9
TGCAGCGTTGAAGATGGGGGGACGGCCAAAAACATTCAGTACTTC CSVEDGGTAKNIQYF . . TRBJ2-4 TRBV29-1
TGTGCCCGCAGCTTAGAGCGGTCCTACAATGAGCAGTTCTTC CARSLERSYNEQFF . . TRBJ2-1 TRBV7-2
TGTGCCATCAGTGCGAGGGATAACTACGAGCAGTACTTC CAISARDNYEQYF . . TRBJ2-7 TRBV10-3
TGCGCCAGCAGCTTGGTTCCAGGGGGCTACAATGAGCAGTTCTTC CASSLVPGGYNEQFF TRBD1 . TRBJ2-1 TRBV5-1
TGCGCCAGCAGGATTGGGCAGATTCAAGAGACCCAGTACTTC CASRIGQIQETQYF . . TRBJ2-5 TRBV5-1
TGTGCCAGCTCACAGAACGGGCCTCCGTTATCCTACGAGCAGTACTTC CASSQNGPPLSYEQYF . few TRBJ2-7 TRBV18
TGCAGTGCTCGATCGGGTACCGCTTGGGAAAAACTGTTTTTT CSARSGTAWEKLFF . . TRBJ1-4 TRBV20-1
TGTGCCAGCAGTGACGAGGCCCCCAACTCCTACGAGCAGTACTTC CASSDEAPNSYEQYF . once TRBJ2-7 TRBV28
TGCGCCAGCTCAATACAGCCCGACACCGGGGAGCTGTTTTTT CASSIQPDTGELFF . few TRBJ2-2 TRBV5-1
TGTGCCAGCAGTTTCGAAGGGGCCCAAGAGACCCAGTACTTC CASSFEGAQETQYF . . TRBJ2-5 TRBV12-3/TRBV12-4
TGTGCCAGCAGACCGAAGACTAGCTTAACTTACAATGAGCAGTTCTTC CASRPKTSLTYNEQFF TRBD2 few TRBJ2-1 TRBV6-1
TGTGCCACCAGCAGAGAAGGCCCTAACTATGGCTACACCTTC CATSREGPNYGYTF . . TRBJ1-2 TRBV15
TGTGCCAGCAGTGCCCTCGATGAAGGGATGTGGTATGGCTACACCTTC CASSALDEGMWYGYTF . . TRBJ1-2 TRBV12-3/TRBV12-4
TGTGCCAGCTCACCCCTGGCGGGGACTGAAGCTTTCTTT CASSPLAGTEAFF . . TRBJ1-1 TRBV18
TGTGCCAGCGCTGGGGCTAGCGGGATCGCGAACACCGGGGAGCTGTTTTTT CASAGASGIANTGELFF TRBD2 . TRBJ2-2 TRBV11-3
TGTGCCAGCAGACGGGATTCCTGGAGGGATGCGAACACTGAAGCTTTCTTT CASRRDSWRDANTEAFF . . TRBJ1-1 TRBV2
TGTGCCAGCAGCTTAATAGCGGATCCCTTCACCAAAAACATTCAGTACTTC CASSLIADPFTKNIQYF . many TRBJ2-4 TRBV7-2
TGTGCCAGCAAGTCGACTCCGGTCACTAACTATGGCTACACCTTC CASKSTPVTNYGYTF . . TRBJ1-2 TRBV27
TGTGCCAGCAGTCCGCGGACGGGGTATAATTCACCCCTCCACTTT CASSPRTGYNSPLHF . few TRBJ1-6 TRBV12-3/TRBV12-4
TGTGCCAGCAGGCCCACTAGCGGGGGGCCCCTCATCCCAGATACGCAGTATTTT CASRPTSGGPLIPDTQYF TRBD2 . TRBJ2-3 TRBV14
TGTGCCACCAGCAGAGAAGGAGGGCTTAACTATGGCTACACCTTC CATSREGGLNYGYTF . few TRBJ1-2 TRBV15
TGTGCCAGCAGCCAAGCCCCGGCCACAGATACGCAGTATTTT CASSQAPATDTQYF . . TRBJ2-3 TRBV4-2
TGTGCCAGCAGTCAAGGACACAACCATGAGTATTTT CASSQGHNHEYF . . TRBJ2-3 TRBV6-5